Listed here is a single T cell receptor (beta chain). Its antigen is unidentified. At one end, the junction sequence differs from germline, possibly due to a read error. The data were obtained in a study of tumor and adjacent non-tumor tissue in lung cancer. About the research overall: Aged roughly 30 to 85 years, patients included approximately 11 men and a few women with stage I to III disease. Points from the study as a whole: Normal lung showed higher cumulative top 100 clone frequency than tumor. Tumor tissue had significantly higher TCR diversity than normal lung. Tumor TCR diversity, when higher, was linked to shorter survival.

A modified ARM-PCR protocol with three rounds of nested PCR amplified TCRbeta. One entry per CDR3 protein results from TCRdb running MiXCR on the multiplex PCR reads. The data show roughly 82,000 distinct CDR3 sequences, more than 75% seen once. This sample's RNA came from whole unsorted tissue. More than 3 cm separated this lung sample from the edge of the tumor. Germline V gene data show CDR1 as DFQATT and CDR2 as SNEGSKA (reference sequence). The CDR3 runs 13 residues. Sequenced sample: distant non-tumor lung tissue. The chain recombines TRBV20-1 with TRBJ1-1; D is possibly TRBD1 (5 bases). The TCR originated in a woman aged 45-65 years with non-small cell lung cancer. CDR3 in DNA: TGCAGTGCTAGAGTATGGTCGGACACTGAGGCTTTCTTT. This encodes CSARVWSDTEAFF.